The rows below give T cell receptor beta chains drawn from one sample of a study of shared clonotypes between healthy human individuals. TCRdb keeps only in-frame clones here, not all; method: immunoSEQ multiplex PCR. Of about 1 million clones in the sample, about 75% are singletons; the top ten hold about 1.5%. Specimen: memory CD4+ T cells sorted from blood. These receptors were collected from a man aged 18 to 35 in good health. CDR3s include the opening cysteine and the closing phenylalanine or tryptophan. D genes are given only for firm matches. Rows give clone size only sometimes, using once, few, many, or a class for an expanded clone.

14,TRBJ2-7,-,TRBV27,-,TGTGCCAGCAGTCCCCGGACGGGATCCTACGAGCAGTACTTC,CASSPRTGSYEQYF
17,TRBJ2-6,-,TRBV5-6,-,TGTGCCAGCTTTGCTCACAATAGTCCAAGTCGGGCCAACGTCCTGACTTTC,CASFAHNSPSRANVLTF
18,TRBJ2-6,-,TRBV16,TRBD2,TGTGCCAGCAGCCAATCCGGGGGGGTCCCATCTGGGGCCAACGTCCTGACTTTC,CASSQSGGVPSGANVLTF
11,TRBJ2-5,-,TRBV6-1,-,TGTGCCAGCAGTGAAAGGATGGCCCAGTACTTC,CASSERMAQYF
14,TRBJ1-5,few,TRBV28,-,TGTGCCAGCAGTTTACGGCCTAGCAATCAGCCCCAGCATTTT,CASSLRPSNQPQHF
11,TRBJ1-1,-,TRBV20-1,-,TGCAGTGCTGTACTTTCCCCTGAAGCTTTCTTT,CSAVLSPEAFF
13,TRBJ1-2,-,TRBV7-9,-,TGTGCCAGCAGTCCACCATCAGGCTATGGCTACACCTTC,CASSPPSGYGYTF
15,TRBJ2-3,many,TRBV2,TRBD1,TGTGCCAGCAGCCGACAGGGGACTAGCACAGATACGCAGTATTTT,CASSRQGTSTDTQYF
11,TRBJ1-1,-,TRBV6-5,-,TGTGCCAGCAGAACCGGGGGGCTAGCTTTCTTT,CASRTGGLAFF
14,TRBJ2-5,-,TRBV30,TRBD2,TGTGCCTCCGAGTACGGCCCGGGAGGGGAGACCCAGTACTTC,CASEYGPGGETQYF
14,TRBJ2-3,-,TRBV5-1,-,TGCGCCAGCAGCTCCATGGACGGCACAGATACGCAGTATTTT,CASSSMDGTDTQYF
13,TRBJ1-1,few,TRBV10-1,TRBD1,TGCGCCAGCAGTGAGTTACAGGGGACACCAGCTTTCTTT,CASSELQGTPAFF
14,TRBJ1-1,-,TRBV30,-,TGTGCCTGGAGTCGAGGAGGCGGGGTCACTGAAGCTTTCTTT,CAWSRGGGVTEAFF
16,TRBJ2-1,-,TRBV2,TRBD2,TGTGCCAGCAGCGATACTAGCGGGAGTTCCTACAATGAGCAGTTCTTC,CASSDTSGSSYNEQFF
12,TRBJ1-2,-,TRBV28,-,TGTGCCAGCAGTTTTGGCAGAAGTGGCTACACCTTC,CASSFGRSGYTF
14,TRBJ2-7,few,TRBV7-8,TRBD1,TGTGCCAGCCGTTCCCGGGACAGGGTCTACGAGCAGTACTTC,CASRSRDRVYEQYF
16,TRBJ2-1,-,TRBV6-4,TRBD2,TGTGCCAGCAGTGACGGTCTGCGGCGGGGGAACGATGAGCAGTTCTTC,CASSDGLRRGNDEQFF
17,TRBJ1-3,-,TRBV9,TRBD1,TGTGCCAGCAGCTCTACCGACAGGGGATCCTCTGGAAACACCATATATTTT,CASSSTDRGSSGNTIYF
12,TRBJ2-1,-,TRBV11-2,-,TGTGCCAGCAGCTTATCTACCTATGAGCAGTTCTTC,CASSLSTYEQFF
13,TRBJ2-6,-,TRBV19,-,TGTGCCAGCACAATATCTGGGGCCAACGTCCTGACTTTC,CASTISGANVLTF
14,TRBJ1-1,-,TRBV5-1,-,TGCGCCAGCAGCTTGGGTCCGGAGTACACTGAAGCTTTCTTT,CASSLGPEYTEAFF
12,TRBJ2-7,-,TRBV10-3,-,TGTGCCTCGGGGACAAACGCCTACGAGCAGTACTTC,CASGTNAYEQYF
14,TRBJ2-5,-,TRBV14,-,TGTGCCAGCAGCCAAGACTTTAGTAGAGAGACCCAGTACTTC,CASSQDFSRETQYF
14,TRBJ1-5,-,TRBV6-6,-,TGTGCCAGCAGTTACGAGGGGCGCTCCGTTACCCAGCATTTT,CASSYEGRSVTQHF
13,TRBJ2-7,-,TRBV6-1,-,TGTGCCAGCAGTGTTGACTTACCCTACGAGCAGTACTTC,CASSVDLPYEQYF
15,TRBJ1-4,-,TRBV6-6,TRBD1,TGTGCCAGCAGTGACCACAGGGGCGCAAATGAAAAACTGTTTTTT,CASSDHRGANEKLFF
13,TRBJ2-2,-,TRBV10-3,-,TGTGCCATCAGCCAGGGGAACACCGGGGAGCTGTTTTTT,CAISQGNTGELFF
14,TRBJ1-2,few,TRBV6-4,-,TGTGCCAGCAGTCCCGGAGGACAGCCCTATGGCTACACCTTC,CASSPGGQPYGYTF